Listed below are T cell receptor beta chains from one sample, sequenced in a study of shared clonotypes between healthy human individuals. This table comes from immunoSEQ multiplex PCR, and its TCRdb copy is limited to in-frame clones, with some not included. The data contain 1,400,000 or so clones, approximately 98.5% of them singletons. The sequenced material came from naive CD4+ T cells sorted from blood. These receptors were obtained from a man aged 30-40 years in good health. Both conserved end residues are part of each CDR3. The order of the fields is V gene, clone size, D gene, J gene, CDR3 length, CDR3 protein, CDR3 DNA. A D gene is named only where the DNA matches it firmly. Part of the rows lack a size; the others show once, few, many or a class for expanded clones.

TRBV19,NA,TRBD2,TRBJ2-5,15,CASSTVAGFQETQYF,TGTGCCAGTAGTACCGTAGCGGGATTCCAAGAGACCCAGTACTTC
TRBV10-3,NA,NA,TRBJ2-7,12,CAIGDAGYEQYF,TGTGCCATCGGAGACGCGGGCTACGAGCAGTACTTC
TRBV7-2,NA,TRBD1,TRBJ1-5,14,CASSIRQGGQPQHF,TGTGCCAGCAGCATAAGACAGGGAGGTCAGCCCCAGCATTTT
TRBV19,NA,NA,TRBJ2-7,13,CASSPRLGGEQYF,TGTGCCAGTAGTCCACGACTAGGTGGCGAGCAGTACTTC
TRBV28,NA,TRBD1,TRBJ2-7,15,CASGGLQGTWIEQYF,TGTGCCAGCGGCGGGCTACAGGGGACCTGGATCGAGCAGTACTTC
TRBV11-2,NA,NA,TRBJ1-1,12,CASSLTATEAFF,TGTGCCAGCAGCCTGACAGCCACTGAAGCTTTCTTT
TRBV5-1,NA,TRBD2,TRBJ2-7,15,CASSPRTSGAYEQYF,TGCGCCAGCAGCCCGAGGACTAGCGGAGCCTACGAGCAGTACTTC
TRBV7-9,NA,NA,TRBJ2-2,14,CASSLRGKAGELFF,TGTGCCAGCAGCTTAAGAGGGAAGGCCGGGGAGCTGTTTTTT
TRBV18,NA,TRBD1,TRBJ1-2,15,CASSPLDRVNYGYTF,TGTGCCAGCTCACCCCTCGACAGGGTCAACTATGGCTACACCTTC
TRBV20-1,NA,NA,TRBJ2-3,11,CSAAPGDTQYF,TGCAGTGCCGCTCCCGGGGATACGCAGTATTTT
TRBV19,NA,TRBD1,TRBJ2-7,15,CASSIVWDRGSEQYF,TGTGCCAGTAGTATTGTTTGGGACAGGGGCAGCGAGCAGTACTTC
TRBV5-1,NA,NA,TRBJ2-7,15,CASSLAAGFSYEQYF,TGCGCCAGCAGCTTGGCTGCAGGGTTCTCCTACGAGCAGTACTTC
TRBV13,NA,NA,TRBJ2-7,13,CASSLDRDYEQYF,TGTGCCAGCAGCTTAGACCGGGACTACGAGCAGTACTTC
TRBV28,NA,TRBD2,TRBJ2-5,16,CATDPGLAMYQETQYF,TGTGCCACCGACCCGGGACTAGCAATGTACCAAGAGACCCAGTACTTC
TRBV5-1,NA,NA,TRBJ2-3,14,CAGRLGASTDTQYF,TGCGCCGGAAGATTAGGGGCTAGCACAGATACGCAGTATTTT
TRBV6-5,NA,TRBD1,TRBJ2-7,14,CASMMTGGGHEQYF,TGTGCCAGCATGATGACAGGGGGAGGTCACGAGCAGTACTTC
TRBV10-2,NA,TRBD1,TRBJ1-1,13,CASSKDRDTEAFF,TGCGCCAGCAGCAAGGACAGGGACACTGAAGCTTTCTTT
TRBV7-9,NA,TRBD1,TRBJ1-2,15,CASSFGTGVDYGYTF,TGTGCCAGCAGCTTTGGGACAGGGGTTGACTATGGCTACACCTTC
TRBV7-2,NA,TRBD2,TRBJ2-1,15,CASSLYPSGVSEQFF,TGTGCCAGCAGCTTATATCCTAGCGGGGTGAGCGAGCAGTTCTTC
TRBV7-2,NA,NA,TRBJ1-3,14,CASSLMSSGNTIYF,TGTGCCAGCAGCTTAATGAGCTCTGGAAACACCATATATTTT
TRBV5-5,NA,NA,TRBJ2-7,16,CASSLSLAAGKYEQYF,TGTGCCAGCAGCTTGTCGTTAGCTGCGGGAAAATACGAGCAGTACTTC
TRBV19,NA,NA,TRBJ2-7,14,CASSINGRKTEQYF,TGTGCCAGTAGTATTAATGGACGGAAAACCGAGCAGTACTTC
TRBV25-1,NA,NA,TRBJ2-1,15,CASTVLSGTYNEQFF,TGTGCCAGCACCGTCCTCTCTGGTACCTACAATGAGCAGTTCTTC
TRBV19,NA,TRBD2,TRBJ2-7,14,CASTLRAPGGEQYF,TGTGCCAGTACCCTACGGGCCCCGGGAGGCGAGCAGTACTTC
TRBV9,NA,NA,TRBJ2-2,16,CASSVGAGTNTGELFF,TGTGCCAGCAGCGTAGGAGCCGGGACGAACACCGGGGAGCTGTTTTTT
TRBV29-1,NA,NA,TRBJ1-1,15,CSEIKGPGGFTEAFF,TGCAGCGAAATCAAGGGTCCGGGGGGATTCACTGAAGCTTTCTTT
TRBV11-2,NA,NA,TRBJ1-1,15,CASSRREDANTEAFF,TGTGCCAGCAGCCGCCGGGAGGACGCGAACACTGAAGCTTTCTTT
TRBV27,NA,NA,TRBJ2-3,12,CASSLYKGTQYF,TGTGCCAGCAGTTTATATAAGGGAACGCAGTATTTT
TRBV5-1,NA,NA,TRBJ2-2,20,CASSSPARQQGSTNTGELFF,TGCGCCAGCAGTTCCCCAGCCCGACAGCAGGGGAGTACTAACACCGGGGAGCTGTTTTTT
TRBV19,once,NA,TRBJ2-1,12,CASSPRHNEQFF,TGTGCCAGTAGTCCCCGTCACAATGAGCAGTTCTTC
TRBV11-2,NA,TRBD2,TRBJ2-2,17,CASSPGLAGGNTGELFF,TGTGCCAGCAGCCCGGGACTAGCGGGAGGGAACACCGGGGAGCTGTTTTTT
TRBV18,NA,NA,TRBJ2-7,13,CASSPRTVSEQYF,TGTGCCAGCTCACCCCGGACTGTTTCCGAGCAGTACTTC
TRBV19,NA,NA,TRBJ2-1,14,CASSWIAIHNEQFF,TGTGCCAGTAGTTGGATAGCTATCCACAATGAGCAGTTCTTC
TRBV5-1,NA,TRBD2,TRBJ2-7,16,CASSTGLAASSYEQYF,TGCGCCAGCAGCACCGGACTAGCGGCTAGCTCCTACGAGCAGTACTTC
TRBV28,NA,NA,TRBJ1-4,13,CASWGTTNEKLFF,TGTGCCAGCTGGGGAACAACTAATGAAAAACTGTTTTTT
TRBV6-1,NA,NA,TRBJ2-1,13,CASSEAGDLEQFF,TGTGCCAGCAGTGAAGCGGGGGATCTTGAGCAGTTCTTC
TRBV11-2,NA,TRBD1,TRBJ1-1,17,CASSPRTGHWGDTEAFF,TGTGCCAGCAGCCCGCGGACAGGGCACTGGGGGGACACTGAAGCTTTCTTT
TRBV5-1,NA,TRBD1,TRBJ2-7,18,CASSLSHNSGTDSYEQYF,TGCGCCAGCAGCTTGTCGCACAATTCCGGGACAGACTCCTACGAGCAGTACTTC
TRBV4-2,NA,TRBD1,TRBJ2-3,16,CASSPSGRDRADTQYF,TGTGCCAGCAGCCCATCTGGCCGGGACAGGGCAGATACGCAGTATTTT
TRBV10-1,NA,TRBD1,TRBJ1-1,13,CASSEGGYTEAFF,TGCGCCAGCAGTGAAGGGGGCTACACTGAAGCTTTCTTT
TRBV28,NA,NA,TRBJ1-5,15,CASSALQGSNQPQHF,TGTGCCAGCAGTGCATTACAGGGAAGCAATCAGCCCCAGCATTTT
TRBV11-3,NA,NA,TRBJ1-1,13,CASSFRVNTEAFF,TGTGCCAGCAGCTTTCGGGTGAACACTGAAGCTTTCTTT
TRBV18,NA,NA,TRBJ2-2,12,CASSVFRGELFF,TGTGCCAGCTCAGTGTTTCGAGGGGAGCTGTTTTTT
TRBV5-1,NA,NA,TRBJ2-3,13,CASSSIRTDTQYF,TGCGCCAGCAGCTCCATCCGCACAGATACGCAGTATTTT
TRBV4-1,NA,TRBD2,TRBJ2-3,15,CASSLQGLVADTQYF,TGCGCCAGCAGCCTACAGGGACTAGTAGCGGATACGCAGTATTTT
TRBV7-9,NA,TRBD2,TRBJ2-3,17,CASSPTPPSGATDTQYF,TGTGCCAGCAGCCCCACCCCTCCTAGCGGCGCCACAGATACGCAGTATTTT
TRBV18,NA,NA,TRBJ2-3,17,CASSPLNLAGSTDTQYF,TGTGCCAGCTCACCACTTAACTTAGCCGGGAGCACAGATACGCAGTATTTT
TRBV5-5,NA,NA,TRBJ2-7,15,CASSLRGARRDEQYF,TGTGCCAGCAGCCTGCGGGGAGCCCGGAGGGACGAGCAGTACTTC
TRBV5-1,NA,TRBD1,TRBJ2-7,15,CASSLGMGQLNEQYF,TGCGCCAGCAGCTTGGGGATGGGACAGTTGAACGAGCAGTACTTC
TRBV10-3,NA,TRBD1,TRBJ2-5,14,CAISWTGSRETQYF,TGTGCCATCAGTTGGACAGGGTCGCGGGAGACCCAGTACTTC
TRBV28,NA,TRBD1,TRBJ2-7,14,CASSLYTRQGKQYF,TGTGCCAGCAGTTTATATACCCGACAGGGAAAGCAGTACTTC
TRBV7-9,once,NA,TRBJ2-7,11,CASDRGSEQYF,TGTGCCAGCGATCGGGGATCCGAGCAGTACTTC